This T cell receptor (beta chain) emerged from a study of control samples from healthy donors and cancer patients. TCRdb's table, derived via immunoSEQ multiplex PCR, lists solely in-frame clones and lacks some. The table lists 100,000 to 150,000 clones, roughly 91% of them singletons. V was cut by 1 base and J by 11 bases, with 11 bases left in between. This CDR3 comprises 12 residues. CDR1 and CDR2 (germline): GTSNPN, SVGIG (reference sequence). The sequenced sample was PBMCs. This receptor was taken from a man aged 50-59 years with head and neck cancer. The rearrangement joins TRBV30 to TRBJ1-4, with D unresolved. CDR3 sequence (DNA): TGTGCCTGGAGTGCCTCACATGGGAAACTGTTTTTT. Protein product: CAWSASHGKLFF.